What follows describes a single T cell receptor (beta chain). Its antigen is not known. The entry originates in a study of Ad26.COV2.S vaccination and SARS-CoV-2 variants. Sequencing was performed with immunoSEQ multiplex PCR; in TCRdb, only in-frame clones are kept and a portion is missing. The top ten clones hold over 4.5% of a sample with 180,000 or so clones, around nine tenths of them seen once. The CDR3 is made up of 16 amino acids. The germline gives CDR1 SGHNT, CDR2 YENEEA. Trimming stripped 5 bases from V and 2 bases from J, with 19 bases between. Broader study findings: In TCR breadth and depth analyses, total T cell responses may have been underestimated. Substantial breadth in spike-specific CD8+ and CD4+ T cell responses was reportedly seen after vaccination.

Material: peripheral blood, obtained after recovery from COVID-19. This receptor was obtained from a human donor who had recovered from COVID-19. J is TRBJ2-7 and V is TRBV11-3; D is unclear. The DNA of the CDR3 is TGTGCCAGCAGCCAACCCTACTCGCGGAACCCCTACGAGCAGTACTTC. Translation: CASSQPYSRNPYEQYF.